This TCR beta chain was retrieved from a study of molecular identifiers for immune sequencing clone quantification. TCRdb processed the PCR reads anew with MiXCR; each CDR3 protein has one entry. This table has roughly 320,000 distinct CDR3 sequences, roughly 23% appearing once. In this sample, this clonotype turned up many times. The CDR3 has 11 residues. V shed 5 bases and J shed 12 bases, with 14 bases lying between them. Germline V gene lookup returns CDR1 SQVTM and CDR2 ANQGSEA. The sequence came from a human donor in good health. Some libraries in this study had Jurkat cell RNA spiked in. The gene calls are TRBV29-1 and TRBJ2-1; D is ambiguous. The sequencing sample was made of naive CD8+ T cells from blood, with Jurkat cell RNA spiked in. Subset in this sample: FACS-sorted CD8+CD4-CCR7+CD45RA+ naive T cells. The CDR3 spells CSVPDPSGQFF. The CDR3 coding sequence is TGCAGCGTTCCAGACCCCTCGGGGCAGTTCTTC.